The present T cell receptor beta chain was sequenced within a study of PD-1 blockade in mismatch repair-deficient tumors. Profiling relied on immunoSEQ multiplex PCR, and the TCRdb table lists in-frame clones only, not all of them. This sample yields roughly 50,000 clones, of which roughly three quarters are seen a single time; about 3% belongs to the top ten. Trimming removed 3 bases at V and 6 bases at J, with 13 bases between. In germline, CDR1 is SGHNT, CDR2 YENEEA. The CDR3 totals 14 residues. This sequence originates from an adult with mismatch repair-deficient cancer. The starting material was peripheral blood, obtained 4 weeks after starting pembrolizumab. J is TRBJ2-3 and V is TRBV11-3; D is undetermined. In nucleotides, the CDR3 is TGTGCCAGCAGCTTTTACCTTGATGGGGATACGCAGTATTTT. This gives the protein CASSFYLDGDTQYF.